One T cell receptor (beta chain) is described in this entry. The antigen remains unidentified. This sample was included in a study of cytomegalovirus exposure and HLA in healthy donors. Germline CDR1 reads MNHEY; CDR2 reads SMNVEV (reference sequence). This CDR3 comprises 16 residues. Trimming shortened V by 3 bases and J by 0 bases, and 14 bases separated the two germline ends. Every donor was a healthy person donating bone marrow. Overall study results and limits: Productive rates of about 87% or about 30% were seen for most TCR beta V segments in an earlier analysis. Some V segments, TRBV6-2 and TRBV6-3 among them, were indistinguishable and were therefore excluded. When the data were analyzed later, several of the most significant clusters appeared to be linked to common viral pathogens.

Primers: 60 Vbeta forward and 13 Jbeta reverse. Sequenced by immunoSEQ multiplex PCR; TCRdb stores in-frame clones only, minus some. The sample includes 150,000 to 200,000 clones, about 70% of them seen just once. This chain joins TRBV27 and TRBJ1-1; maybe TRBD1 (5 bases). This receptor was identified in a woman in her thirties in good health and CMV-seronegative. Sequenced material: PBMCs. CDR3 in DNA: TGTGCCAGCAGTTTTCTAGACGGGGGTATGAACACTGAAGCTTTCTTT. Protein: CASSFLDGGMNTEAFF.